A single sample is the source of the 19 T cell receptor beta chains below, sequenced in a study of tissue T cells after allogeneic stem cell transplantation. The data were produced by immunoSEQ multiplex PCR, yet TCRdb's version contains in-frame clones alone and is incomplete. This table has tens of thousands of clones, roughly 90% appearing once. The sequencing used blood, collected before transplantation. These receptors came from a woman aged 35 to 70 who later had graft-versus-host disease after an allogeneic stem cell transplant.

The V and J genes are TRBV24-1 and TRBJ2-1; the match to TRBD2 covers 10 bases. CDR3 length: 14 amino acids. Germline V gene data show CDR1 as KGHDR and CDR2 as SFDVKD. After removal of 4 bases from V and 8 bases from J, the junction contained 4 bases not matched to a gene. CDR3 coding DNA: TGTGCCACCAGTGAAAGCGGGAGGGCCGATGAGCAGTTCTTC. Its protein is CATSESGRADEQFF.

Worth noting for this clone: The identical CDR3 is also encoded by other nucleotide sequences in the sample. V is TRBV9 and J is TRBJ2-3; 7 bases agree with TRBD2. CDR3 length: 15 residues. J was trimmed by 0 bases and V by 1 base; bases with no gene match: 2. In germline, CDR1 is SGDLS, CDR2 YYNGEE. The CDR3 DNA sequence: TGTGCCAGCAGCGTACTTAGCGGGAGCACAGATACGCAGTATTTT. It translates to CASSVLSGSTDTQYF. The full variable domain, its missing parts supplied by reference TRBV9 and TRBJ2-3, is DSGVTQTPKHLITATGQRVTLRCSPRSGDLSVYWYQQSLDQGLQFLIQYYNGEERAKGNILERFSAQQFPDLHSELNLSSLELGDSALYFCASSVLSGSTDTQYFGPGTRLTVL.

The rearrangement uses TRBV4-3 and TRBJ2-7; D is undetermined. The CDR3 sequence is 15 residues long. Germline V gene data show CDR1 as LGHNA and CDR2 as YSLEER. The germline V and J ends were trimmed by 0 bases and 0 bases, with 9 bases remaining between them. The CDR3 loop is CASSQDLGNSYEQYF. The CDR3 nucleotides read TGCGCCAGCAGCCAAGATCTGGGCAACTCCTACGAGCAGTACTTC.

The CDR3 protein is CASSQGVGKNIQYF. The CDR3 coding sequence is TGCGCCAGCAGCCAAGGGGTGGGCAAAAACATTCAGTACTTC. The chain has TRBV4-3 and TRBJ2-4; D not resolved. The ends were cut back, 1 base at V and 3 bases at J, with 7 bases in the middle. The V gene's germline CDR1 is LGHNA and CDR2 YSLEER. The CDR3 has 14 amino acids.

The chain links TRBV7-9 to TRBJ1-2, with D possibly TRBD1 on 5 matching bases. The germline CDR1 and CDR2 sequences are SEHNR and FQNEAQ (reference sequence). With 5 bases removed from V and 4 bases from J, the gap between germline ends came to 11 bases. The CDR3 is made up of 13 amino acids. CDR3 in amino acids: CASSQDKPYGYTF. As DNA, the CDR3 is TGTGCCAGCAGCCAGGACAAGCCCTATGGCTACACCTTC.

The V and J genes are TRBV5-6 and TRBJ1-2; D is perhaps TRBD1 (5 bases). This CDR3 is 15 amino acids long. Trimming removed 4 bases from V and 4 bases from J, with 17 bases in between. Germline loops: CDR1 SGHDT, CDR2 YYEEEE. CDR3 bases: TGTGCCAGCAGCCCGGGACGGATTTTGCTCTATGGCTACACCTTC. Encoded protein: CASSPGRILLYGYTF.

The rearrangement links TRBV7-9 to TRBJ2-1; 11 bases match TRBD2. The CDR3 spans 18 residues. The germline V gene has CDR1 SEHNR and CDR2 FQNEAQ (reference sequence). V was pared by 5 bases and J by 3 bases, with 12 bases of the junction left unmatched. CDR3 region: CASSLSSGRARVYNEQFF. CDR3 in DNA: TGTGCCAGCAGCCTAAGTAGCGGGAGGGCCCGCGTCTACAATGAGCAGTTCTTC.

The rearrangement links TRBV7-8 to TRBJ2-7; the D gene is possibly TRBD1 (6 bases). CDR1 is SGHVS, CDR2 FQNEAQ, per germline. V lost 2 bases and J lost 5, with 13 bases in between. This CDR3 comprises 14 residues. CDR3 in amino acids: CASSLYRATDEQYF. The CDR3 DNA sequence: TGTGCCAGCAGCTTATACAGGGCTACCGACGAGCAGTACTTC.

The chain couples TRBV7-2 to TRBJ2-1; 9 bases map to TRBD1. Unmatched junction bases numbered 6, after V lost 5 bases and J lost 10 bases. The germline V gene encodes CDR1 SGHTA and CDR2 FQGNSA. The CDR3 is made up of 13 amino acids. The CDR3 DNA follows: TGTGCCAGCAGCCCCGACAGGGGGAGAGAGCAGTTCTTC. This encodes CASSPDRGREQFF.

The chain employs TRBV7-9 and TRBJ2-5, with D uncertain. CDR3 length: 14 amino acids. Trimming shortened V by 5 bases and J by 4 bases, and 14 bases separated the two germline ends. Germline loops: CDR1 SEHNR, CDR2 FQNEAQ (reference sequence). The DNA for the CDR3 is TGTGCCAGCAGCCGACCTAGTGATAGAGAGACCCAGTACTTC. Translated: CASSRPSDRETQYF.

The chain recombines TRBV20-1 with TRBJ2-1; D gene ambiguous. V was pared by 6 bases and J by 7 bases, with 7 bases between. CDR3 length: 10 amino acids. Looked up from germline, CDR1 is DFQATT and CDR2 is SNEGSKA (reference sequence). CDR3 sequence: CSALGNEQFF. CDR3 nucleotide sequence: TGCAGTGCCTTAGGGAATGAGCAGTTCTTC.

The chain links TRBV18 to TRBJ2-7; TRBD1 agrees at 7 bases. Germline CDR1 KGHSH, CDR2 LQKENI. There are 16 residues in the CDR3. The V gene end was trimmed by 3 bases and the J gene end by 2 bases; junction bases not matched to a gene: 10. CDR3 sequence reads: CASSPPLTGSPYEQYF. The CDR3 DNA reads TGTGCCAGCTCACCCCCTCTGACAGGGTCTCCCTACGAGCAGTACTTC.

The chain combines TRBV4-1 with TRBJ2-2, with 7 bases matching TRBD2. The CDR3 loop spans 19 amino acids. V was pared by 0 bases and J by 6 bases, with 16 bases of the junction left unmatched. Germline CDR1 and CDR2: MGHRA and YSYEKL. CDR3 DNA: TGCGCCAGCAGCCAAGATGTGGGACTATGGACCAGCAGGCCCGGGGAGCTGTTTTTT. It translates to CASSQDVGLWTSRPGELFF.

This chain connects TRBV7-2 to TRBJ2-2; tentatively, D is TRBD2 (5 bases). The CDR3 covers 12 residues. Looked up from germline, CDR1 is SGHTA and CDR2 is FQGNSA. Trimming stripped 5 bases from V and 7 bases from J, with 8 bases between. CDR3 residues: CASSPGIGELFF. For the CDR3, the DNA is TGTGCCAGCAGCCCCGGGATCGGGGAGCTGTTTTTT.

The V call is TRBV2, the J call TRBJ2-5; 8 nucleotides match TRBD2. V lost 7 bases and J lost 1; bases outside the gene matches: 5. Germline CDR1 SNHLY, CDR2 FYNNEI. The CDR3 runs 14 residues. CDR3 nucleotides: TGTGCCAGCAAAGCGGGAGAATTCCAAGAGACCCAGTACTTC. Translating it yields CASKAGEFQETQYF.

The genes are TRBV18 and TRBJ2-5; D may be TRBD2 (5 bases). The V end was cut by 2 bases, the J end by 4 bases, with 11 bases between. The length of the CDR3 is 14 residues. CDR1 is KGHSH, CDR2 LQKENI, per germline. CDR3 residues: CASSPGLAGETQYF. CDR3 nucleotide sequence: TGTGCCAGCTCACCAGGGCTAGCAGGAGAGACCCAGTACTTC.

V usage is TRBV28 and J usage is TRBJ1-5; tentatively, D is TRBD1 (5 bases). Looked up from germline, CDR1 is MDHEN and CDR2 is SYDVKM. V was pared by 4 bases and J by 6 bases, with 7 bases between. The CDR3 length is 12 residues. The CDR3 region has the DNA TGTGCCAGCAGTTCGGGGGGTCAGCCCCAGCATTTT. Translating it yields CASSSGGQPQHF.

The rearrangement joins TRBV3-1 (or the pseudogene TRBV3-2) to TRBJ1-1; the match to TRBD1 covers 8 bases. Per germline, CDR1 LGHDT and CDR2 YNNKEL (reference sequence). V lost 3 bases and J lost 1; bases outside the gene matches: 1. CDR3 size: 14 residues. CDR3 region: CASSQGQANTEAFF. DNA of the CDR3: TGTGCCAGCAGCCAGGGACAGGCGAACACTGAAGCTTTCTTT.

CDR3 loop: CSVGGSVRAGYTF. As DNA, the CDR3 is TGCAGCGTTGGCGGCTCCGTCCGAGCGGGCTACACCTTC. V is TRBV29-1 and J is TRBJ1-2, with D uncertain. Trimming took off 4 bases at V and 8 bases at J, with 17 bases between the two ends. The CDR3 has 13 amino acids. CDR1 and CDR2 from the germline V gene are SQVTM and ANQGSEA.